These T cell receptor beta chains were read from a single sample in a study of blood T cell repertoires in COVID-19. Only in-frame clones appear in the TCRdb table, and some are missing; sequencing was by immunoSEQ multiplex PCR. Among a few hundred thousand clones, around nine tenths were seen once, and the ten largest hold about 3%. The sequenced material came from peripheral blood. The source of these receptors is a human donor in a cohort sampled during active COVID-19. Each CDR3 is given with its conserved first and last residue. D genes are given only for firm matches. The size of a clone is reported for some rows only, either as once, few or many, or as a class for expanded clones.

v_call: TRBV10-2; j_call: TRBJ2-1; clone_size: -; d_call: -; cdr3_nt: TGCGCCAGCAGAGCCCCCAGGCTTTCCCTACCCTACAATGAGCAGTTCTTC; cdr3_aa: CASRAPRLSLPYNEQFF
v_call: TRBV25-1; j_call: TRBJ1-2; clone_size: once; d_call: -; cdr3_nt: TGTGCCAGCAGTGAGCCCCGAGGGCAGCAAGATGGCTACACCTTC; cdr3_aa: CASSEPRGQQDGYTF
v_call: TRBV5-5; j_call: TRBJ1-2; clone_size: -; d_call: -; cdr3_nt: TGTGCCAGCATCCATCAACCAGGCCCAGGGTCATATGGCTACACCTTC; cdr3_aa: CASIHQPGPGSYGYTF
v_call: TRBV15; j_call: TRBJ2-7; clone_size: -; d_call: TRBD1; cdr3_nt: TGTGCCACCTCAATCGACAGGGTGAACTACGAGCAGTACTTC; cdr3_aa: CATSIDRVNYEQYF
v_call: TRBV28; j_call: TRBJ1-3; clone_size: -; d_call: TRBD1; cdr3_nt: TGTGCCAGCAGTTCACCCGGACAGGGGAGCTCTGGAAACACCATATATTTT; cdr3_aa: CASSSPGQGSSGNTIYF
v_call: TRBV2; j_call: TRBJ1-6; clone_size: -; d_call: TRBD1; cdr3_nt: TGTGCCAGCAGTGAAATCGGGACAGCTTCACCCCTCCACTTT; cdr3_aa: CASSEIGTASPLHF
v_call: TRBV4-1; j_call: TRBJ2-7; clone_size: -; d_call: TRBD2; cdr3_nt: TGCGCCAGCAGCCCGCCCTTAGCGGGAGGGCCTTGGTACGAGCAGTACTTC; cdr3_aa: CASSPPLAGGPWYEQYF
v_call: TRBV3-1/TRBV3-2; j_call: TRBJ1-1; clone_size: few; d_call: -; cdr3_nt: TGTGCCAGCAGCTATATTCCGGGACAAGGGAACACTGAAGCTTTCTTT; cdr3_aa: CASSYIPGQGNTEAFF
v_call: TRBV2; j_call: TRBJ1-3; clone_size: -; d_call: -; cdr3_nt: TGTGCCAGCATGAGCTCTGGAAACACCATATATTTT; cdr3_aa: CASMSSGNTIYF
v_call: TRBV5-1; j_call: TRBJ2-2; clone_size: -; d_call: TRBD1; cdr3_nt: TGCGCCAGCAGCTTGGCCGGACAGGGTAACACCGGGGAGCTGTTTTTT; cdr3_aa: CASSLAGQGNTGELFF
v_call: TRBV19; j_call: TRBJ2-2; clone_size: -; d_call: -; cdr3_nt: TGTGCCAGTAGTGCCCGGACAGCGAACACCGGGGAGCTGTTTTTT; cdr3_aa: CASSARTANTGELFF
v_call: TRBV7-9; j_call: TRBJ2-3; clone_size: -; d_call: -; cdr3_nt: TGTGCCAGCAGCTCCTATATGGGCCAGGGCACAGATACGCAGTATTTT; cdr3_aa: CASSSYMGQGTDTQYF
v_call: TRBV30; j_call: TRBJ1-5; clone_size: -; d_call: -; cdr3_nt: TGTGCCTGGTCTAGGGGGAGCAATCAGCCCCAGCATTTT; cdr3_aa: CAWSRGSNQPQHF
v_call: TRBV5-6; j_call: TRBJ2-5; clone_size: -; d_call: TRBD1; cdr3_nt: TGTGCCAGCAGCTTTCCCGGGACAGGGGAGGCCCAGTACTTC; cdr3_aa: CASSFPGTGEAQYF
v_call: TRBV5-6; j_call: TRBJ1-2; clone_size: -; d_call: TRBD1; cdr3_nt: TGTGCCAGCAGCTTCCGGGACAGGATCTATGGCTACACCTTC; cdr3_aa: CASSFRDRIYGYTF
v_call: TRBV6-2/TRBV6-3; j_call: TRBJ1-1; clone_size: few; d_call: TRBD1; cdr3_nt: TGTGCCAGCAGTCGGGACAGCGGGAGCACTGAAGCTTTCTTT; cdr3_aa: CASSRDSGSTEAFF
v_call: TRBV7-9; j_call: TRBJ1-6; clone_size: -; d_call: -; cdr3_nt: TGTGCCAGCAGCTTAGCGGAGGGCTCACCCCTCCACTTT; cdr3_aa: CASSLAEGSPLHF
v_call: TRBV4-1; j_call: TRBJ1-5; clone_size: -; d_call: TRBD1; cdr3_nt: TGCGCCAGCAGCCAACCTATCAGGGGGAACAATCAGCCCCAGCATTTT; cdr3_aa: CASSQPIRGNNQPQHF
v_call: TRBV5-4; j_call: TRBJ2-1; clone_size: -; d_call: TRBD2; cdr3_nt: TGTGCCAGCAGCGAGCGGGGGGGTTACAATGAGCAGTTCTTC; cdr3_aa: CASSERGGYNEQFF
v_call: TRBV7-2; j_call: TRBJ2-7; clone_size: -; d_call: TRBD2; cdr3_nt: TGTGCCAGCAGCTTGACTAGCGGGAGTAGTCCCTACGAGCAGTACTTC; cdr3_aa: CASSLTSGSSPYEQYF
v_call: TRBV10-1; j_call: TRBJ1-2; clone_size: -; d_call: -; cdr3_nt: TGCGCTTTCTCGGATCCCTCGGGACATCGGAAGTATGGCTACACCTTC; cdr3_aa: CAFSDPSGHRKYGYTF
v_call: TRBV3-1/TRBV3-2; j_call: TRBJ1-5; clone_size: -; d_call: -; cdr3_nt: TGTGCCAGCAGCCAAGGTGCAGGGCGCGATCAGCCCCAGCATTTT; cdr3_aa: CASSQGAGRDQPQHF
v_call: TRBV5-1; j_call: TRBJ2-2; clone_size: -; d_call: TRBD1; cdr3_nt: TGCGCCAGCAGCTTGCCCGCCATTCTACAGGGACAGGGGCCTACCAACACCGGGGAGCTGTTTTTT; cdr3_aa: CASSLPAILQGQGPTNTGELFF
v_call: TRBV10-1; j_call: TRBJ1-3; clone_size: many; d_call: -; cdr3_nt: TGCGCCACCCATGATATTGTCAGACCTTCACAGGAAAACACCATATATTTT; cdr3_aa: CATHDIVRPSQENTIYF
v_call: TRBV6-6; j_call: TRBJ1-5; clone_size: -; d_call: -; cdr3_nt: TGTGCCAGCAGCCCGACAGGTAGCAATCAGCCCCAGCATTTT; cdr3_aa: CASSPTGSNQPQHF
v_call: TRBV19; j_call: TRBJ2-1; clone_size: -; d_call: TRBD2; cdr3_nt: TGTGCCAGTAGTATTCTTAGTATATCTAGCGGGGGGGCTATTGAGCAGTTCTTC; cdr3_aa: CASSILSISSGGAIEQFF
v_call: TRBV5-4; j_call: TRBJ2-5; clone_size: -; d_call: TRBD2; cdr3_nt: TGTGCCAGCAGCCCCATGCGTGGTAGCGGGCGACAAGAGACCCAGTACTTC; cdr3_aa: CASSPMRGSGRQETQYF
v_call: TRBV30; j_call: TRBJ2-1; clone_size: -; d_call: -; cdr3_nt: TGTGCCTGGAGTGTGCGGGCGAATGAGCAGTTCTTC; cdr3_aa: CAWSVRANEQFF
v_call: TRBV2; j_call: TRBJ2-7; clone_size: -; d_call: TRBD2; cdr3_nt: TGTGCCAGTCAGGGCGGGGGCTACGAGCAGTACTTC; cdr3_aa: CASQGGGYEQYF
v_call: TRBV30; j_call: TRBJ1-6; clone_size: -; d_call: -; cdr3_nt: TGTGCCTGGACTGCAGGGTATAATTCACCCCTCCACTTT; cdr3_aa: CAWTAGYNSPLHF
v_call: TRBV7-9; j_call: TRBJ1-3; clone_size: -; d_call: -; cdr3_nt: TGTGCCAGCAGCTTGGGTCTGCGGGTGCTCTTCTCTGGAAACACCATATATTTT; cdr3_aa: CASSLGLRVLFSGNTIYF
v_call: TRBV14; j_call: TRBJ2-3; clone_size: -; d_call: -; cdr3_nt: TGTGCCAGCAGCCAATTCAGGGGCCCAGATACGCAGTATTTT; cdr3_aa: CASSQFRGPDTQYF
v_call: TRBV6-4; j_call: TRBJ2-5; clone_size: -; d_call: -; cdr3_nt: TGTGCCAGCAGTGCCTACGGCGGGAACCAAGAGACCCAGTACTTC; cdr3_aa: CASSAYGGNQETQYF
v_call: TRBV7-3; j_call: TRBJ2-1; clone_size: -; d_call: TRBD2; cdr3_nt: TGTGCCAGCAGCTCCGAGGGGCTAGCGGTGGGCCGCAATGAGCAGTTCTTC; cdr3_aa: CASSSEGLAVGRNEQFF
v_call: TRBV5-1; j_call: TRBJ1-1; clone_size: -; d_call: TRBD1; cdr3_nt: TGCGCCAGCAGCTTAGGGGGCGCAAGGACTGAAGCTTTCTTT; cdr3_aa: CASSLGGARTEAFF
v_call: TRBV7-9; j_call: TRBJ1-6; clone_size: -; d_call: -; cdr3_nt: TGTGCCAGCAGCTTAGGTGACAGTTATAATTCACCCCTCCACTTT; cdr3_aa: CASSLGDSYNSPLHF
v_call: TRBV11-2; j_call: TRBJ2-7; clone_size: once; d_call: -; cdr3_nt: TGTGCCAGCAGCCCTGGAGGGATATACGAGCAGTACTTC; cdr3_aa: CASSPGGIYEQYF
v_call: TRBV6-5; j_call: TRBJ1-1; clone_size: -; d_call: -; cdr3_nt: TGTGCCAGCACCCGAGGAGGGAACACTGAAGCTTTCTTT; cdr3_aa: CASTRGGNTEAFF
v_call: TRBV19; j_call: TRBJ2-1; clone_size: -; d_call: -; cdr3_nt: TGTGCCAGTAGTACCTCGACTAGGTACGATCAGGATGAGCAGTTCTTC; cdr3_aa: CASSTSTRYDQDEQFF
v_call: TRBV11-3; j_call: TRBJ1-1; clone_size: -; d_call: TRBD1; cdr3_nt: TGTGCCAGCAGCTTAACAGGGGGCCGTAACACTGAAGCTTTCTTT; cdr3_aa: CASSLTGGRNTEAFF
v_call: TRBV5-1; j_call: TRBJ2-7; clone_size: -; d_call: -; cdr3_nt: TGCGCCAGCAGCTTGGGGCAGGGGGGATTTGGGGACGAGCAGTACTTC; cdr3_aa: CASSLGQGGFGDEQYF
v_call: TRBV2; j_call: TRBJ2-1; clone_size: -; d_call: TRBD2; cdr3_nt: TGTGCCACCTCCACGGGGGGGCTCTCCTACAATGAGCAGTTCTTC; cdr3_aa: CATSTGGLSYNEQFF
v_call: TRBV2; j_call: TRBJ2-1; clone_size: once; d_call: TRBD2; cdr3_nt: TGTGCCAGCAGTAGGTGGGGGGGAAACAATGAGCAGTTCTTC; cdr3_aa: CASSRWGGNNEQFF
v_call: TRBV5-1; j_call: TRBJ2-2; clone_size: once; d_call: -; cdr3_nt: TGCGCCAGCAGCTCGAGAGTAGACACCGGGGAGCTGTTTTTT; cdr3_aa: CASSSRVDTGELFF
v_call: TRBV6-1; j_call: TRBJ2-5; clone_size: -; d_call: -; cdr3_nt: TGTGCCAGCAGTCCCCTCGAGGCAGCTAAAGAGACCCAGTACTTC; cdr3_aa: CASSPLEAAKETQYF
v_call: TRBV12-1; j_call: TRBJ2-7; clone_size: -; d_call: -; cdr3_nt: TGTGCCAGCAGCTTTACAACGGGACTAGCGGACTACGAGCAGTACTTC; cdr3_aa: CASSFTTGLADYEQYF
v_call: TRBV18; j_call: TRBJ1-5; clone_size: once; d_call: TRBD1; cdr3_nt: TGTGCCAGCCGACAGGGGCGGGATCAGCCCCAGCATTTT; cdr3_aa: CASRQGRDQPQHF
v_call: TRBV7-8; j_call: TRBJ1-4; clone_size: -; d_call: -; cdr3_nt: TGTGCCAGCAGCTTAGAAGGCAGGGCCCATGAAAAACTGTTTTTT; cdr3_aa: CASSLEGRAHEKLFF
v_call: TRBV6-5; j_call: TRBJ2-1; clone_size: -; d_call: -; cdr3_nt: TGTGCCAGCGGGGACACGTATGAGCAGTTCTTC; cdr3_aa: CASGDTYEQFF
v_call: TRBV5-1; j_call: TRBJ2-1; clone_size: few; d_call: -; cdr3_nt: TGCGCCAGCACCCATACTCAGGGGTCGTCCTACAATGAGCAGTTCTTC; cdr3_aa: CASTHTQGSSYNEQFF
v_call: TRBV4-1; j_call: TRBJ2-3; clone_size: -; d_call: -; cdr3_nt: TGCGCCAGCAGCCAAGACGGACACCGCACAGATACGCAGTATTTT; cdr3_aa: CASSQDGHRTDTQYF
v_call: TRBV6-5; j_call: TRBJ2-5; clone_size: -; d_call: -; cdr3_nt: TGTGCCAGCGTGGGTTGGAGGGTCCAAGAGACCCAGTACTTC; cdr3_aa: CASVGWRVQETQYF
v_call: TRBV7-8; j_call: TRBJ2-7; clone_size: -; d_call: -; cdr3_nt: TGTGCCAGCAGCCGAGGGGACAACCCCTACGAGCAGTACTTC; cdr3_aa: CASSRGDNPYEQYF
v_call: TRBV19; j_call: TRBJ2-1; clone_size: -; d_call: -; cdr3_nt: TGTGCCAGTAGTATGGGGGGGCCCTATTCCTACAATGAGCAGTTCTTC; cdr3_aa: CASSMGGPYSYNEQFF
v_call: TRBV19; j_call: TRBJ2-1; clone_size: once; d_call: TRBD2; cdr3_nt: TGTGCCAGTAAGGATAGCGGGGGTTCCTACAATGAGCAGTTCTTC; cdr3_aa: CASKDSGGSYNEQFF
v_call: TRBV30; j_call: TRBJ2-1; clone_size: -; d_call: TRBD2; cdr3_nt: TGTGCCTGGAGTGTATATACCAGCGGGAACAATGAGCAGTTCTTC; cdr3_aa: CAWSVYTSGNNEQFF
v_call: TRBV19; j_call: TRBJ2-5; clone_size: -; d_call: TRBD2; cdr3_nt: TGTGCCAGTAGTATCGGGGGGGCCATGTACCAAGAGACCCAGTACTTC; cdr3_aa: CASSIGGAMYQETQYF
v_call: TRBV6-1; j_call: TRBJ1-5; clone_size: -; d_call: -; cdr3_nt: TGTGCCAGCAGTGGGAGAGGGAGGGTAGATAGTCAGCCCCAGCATTTT; cdr3_aa: CASSGRGRVDSQPQHF
v_call: TRBV29-1; j_call: TRBJ2-1; clone_size: -; d_call: TRBD1; cdr3_nt: TGCAGCGTGGGCCTCTTACAGGGGAAGCAGTTCTTC; cdr3_aa: CSVGLLQGKQFF
v_call: TRBV18; j_call: TRBJ1-3; clone_size: -; d_call: TRBD1; cdr3_nt: TGTGCCAGCTCACCCCTGGGGACAGGGGGAAGCTCTGGAAACACCATATATTTT; cdr3_aa: CASSPLGTGGSSGNTIYF